This is a list of T cell receptor beta chains from one sample in a study of cytomegalovirus exposure and HLA in healthy donors. Data came from immunoSEQ multiplex PCR; TCRdb stores just in-frame clones and leaves some out. The sample holds some 200,000 clones, roughly 80% seen once. The sequencing input was PBMCs. These receptors all stem from a woman between 18 and 29 years old in good health and CMV-seronegative. The CDR3 runs from the conserved cysteine through the conserved F or W. D genes are given only for firm matches. Clone size is stated in some rows and not others, as once, few, many or a class when expanded.

clone_size,v_call,j_call,d_call,cdr3_aa,cdr3_nt
.,TRBV18,TRBJ2-6,.,CASSSSGANVLTF,TGTGCCAGCTCGAGCTCTGGGGCCAACGTCCTGACTTTC
.,TRBV19,TRBJ1-5,TRBD1,CASSPRQGSQPQHF,TGTGCCAGTAGTCCCCGACAGGGTAGTCAGCCCCAGCATTTT
.,TRBV5-1,TRBJ2-1,TRBD1,CASSWEQGAPYNEQFF,TGCGCCAGCAGCTGGGAACAGGGGGCCCCCTACAATGAGCAGTTCTTC
many,TRBV7-2,TRBJ1-5,.,CASSPTEYQPQHF,TGTGCCAGCAGCCCGACAGAGTATCAGCCCCAGCATTTT
.,TRBV11-3,TRBJ2-3,.,CASSLAGNTDTQYF,TGTGCCAGCAGCTTAGCGGGGAACACAGATACGCAGTATTTT
.,TRBV28,TRBJ2-1,.,CASSLSRIMGGVSYNEQFF,TGTGCCAGCAGTTTATCCCGGATCATGGGGGGTGTCTCCTACAATGAGCAGTTCTTC
.,TRBV5-1,TRBJ1-5,.,CASSPQGTFNQPQHF,TGCGCCAGCAGCCCGCAGGGGACGTTCAATCAGCCCCAGCATTTT
once,TRBV25-1,TRBJ2-5,TRBD2,CASRGLAGGRGETQYF,TGTGCCAGCAGGGGACTAGCGGGAGGACGGGGGGAGACCCAGTACTTC
.,TRBV6-5,TRBJ2-7,.,CASSLTGRGDEQYF,TGTGCCAGCAGTTTAACAGGGAGGGGCGACGAGCAGTACTTC
.,TRBV2,TRBJ1-1,.,CASGPGGSITEAFF,TGTGCCAGCGGACCTGGGGGCAGTATCACTGAAGCTTTCTTT
few,TRBV7-9,TRBJ1-1,.,CASSLTQANTEAFF,TGTGCCAGCAGCCTTACCCAGGCGAACACTGAAGCTTTCTTT
once,TRBV5-1,TRBJ2-1,TRBD2,CASSLTSGRARSYNEQFF,TGCGCCAGCAGCTTGACTAGCGGGAGGGCCCGTTCCTACAATGAGCAGTTCTTC
.,TRBV29-1,TRBJ1-1,TRBD1,CSVSDTGEDTEAFF,TGCAGCGTTTCGGATACAGGGGAGGACACTGAAGCTTTCTTT
.,TRBV7-9,TRBJ1-4,.,CASSLREGQANEKLFF,TGTGCCAGCAGCTTACGAGAGGGTCAGGCTAATGAAAAACTGTTTTTT
few,TRBV5-4,TRBJ2-5,TRBD1,CASSLGQGDQETQYF,TGTGCCAGCAGCTTGGGGCAGGGGGACCAAGAGACCCAGTACTTC
.,TRBV19,TRBJ2-2,TRBD2,CASSIRAGGKLFF,TGTGCCAGTAGTATAAGGGCGGGAGGGAAGCTGTTTTTT
.,TRBV7-9,TRBJ1-6,.,CASSLGDSHNSPLHF,TGTGCCAGCAGCTTAGGAGACAGTCATAATTCACCCCTCCACTTT
.,TRBV11-2,TRBJ2-7,TRBD2,CASSPTSGGNYEQYF,TGTGCCAGCAGCCCCACCAGCGGGGGGAACTACGAGCAGTACTTC
.,TRBV6-1,TRBJ2-7,.,CASSESARRYEQYF,TGTGCCAGCAGTGAAAGTGCCAGGAGGTACGAGCAGTACTTC
.,TRBV19,TRBJ2-7,.,CASSIGAAEGSYEQYF,TGTGCCAGTAGTATCGGAGCGGCAGAAGGTTCCTACGAGCAGTACTTC
.,TRBV10-1,TRBJ2-1,.,CASRGGAKDNEQFF,TGCGCCAGCCGAGGCGGGGCGAAGGACAATGAGCAGTTCTTC
.,TRBV30,TRBJ1-1,.,CAGRVLNTEAFF,TGTGCCGGCAGGGTCCTGAACACTGAAGCTTTCTTT
.,TRBV19,TRBJ2-1,.,CAGLGGGGSYNEQFF,TGTGCCGGCCTAGGGGGGGGAGGCTCCTACAATGAGCAGTTCTTC
once,TRBV14,TRBJ2-4,TRBD2,CASSQPAGGPRENIQYF,TGTGCCAGCTCTCAACCCGCGGGAGGGCCAAGGGAAAACATTCAGTACTTC
.,TRBV6-5,TRBJ2-3,.,CASGQAYATQYF,TGTGCCAGCGGCCAGGCCTATGCTACGCAGTATTTT
.,TRBV4-2,TRBJ1-3,.,CASSQVRNLQGLSGNTIYF,TGTGCCAGCAGCCAAGTCCGAAATTTACAGGGATTATCTGGAAACACCATATATTTT
.,TRBV5-1,TRBJ1-3,.,CASSWDTSGNTIYF,TGCGCCAGCAGCTGGGACACCTCTGGAAACACCATATATTTT
.,TRBV28,TRBJ1-2,TRBD1,CASSWGQYYGYTF,TGTGCCAGCAGTTGGGGACAGTACTATGGCTACACCTTC
.,TRBV30,TRBJ2-7,.,CAWSPNYEQYF,TGTGCCTGGAGCCCGAACTACGAGCAGTACTTC
once,TRBV4-1,TRBJ2-7,.,CASSQDGAGLDEQYF,TGCGCCAGCAGCCAAGATGGTGCAGGGTTGGACGAGCAGTACTTC
.,TRBV5-1,TRBJ2-3,TRBD1,CASSSGQPFTDTQYF,TGCGCCAGCAGCTCGGGACAGCCGTTCACAGATACGCAGTATTTT
.,TRBV5-1,TRBJ1-2,.,CASSLAVTDSANGYTF,TGCGCCAGCAGCTTGGCGGTAACGGACAGCGCAAACGGCTACACCTTC
.,TRBV27,TRBJ1-5,.,CASSSDPSDRIANQPQHF,TGTGCCAGCAGTTCCGACCCCTCTGACAGGATTGCTAATCAGCCCCAGCATTTT
.,TRBV6-6,TRBJ1-1,TRBD1,CASSYSGQGNTEAFF,TGTGCCAGCAGTTATTCGGGACAGGGGAACACTGAAGCTTTCTTT
.,TRBV11-2,TRBJ2-2,.,CASSPLAGELFF,TGTGCCAGCAGCCCCTTAGCCGGGGAGCTGTTTTTT
.,TRBV2,TRBJ2-5,.,CASSEEAVYQETQYF,TGTGCCAGCAGTGAGGAGGCGGTGTACCAAGAGACCCAGTACTTC
.,TRBV7-2,TRBJ2-5,.,CASRLTPPDSSQETQYF,TGTGCCAGCAGGTTGACCCCCCCGGACAGTTCTCAAGAGACCCAGTACTTC
.,TRBV5-1,TRBJ2-5,.,CASSGAVSGETQYF,TGCGCCAGCAGCGGGGCAGTGAGTGGAGAGACCCAGTACTTC
.,TRBV11-1,TRBJ2-5,TRBD2,CASSLVASGGDHRETQYF,TGTGCCAGCAGCTTAGTGGCTAGCGGGGGGGATCACCGAGAGACCCAGTACTTC
.,TRBV20-1,TRBJ2-1,.,CSAMFDNEQFF,TGCAGTGCTATGTTCGACAATGAGCAGTTCTTC
.,TRBV19,TRBJ2-7,TRBD2,CASSLRGRSYEQYF,TGTGCCAGTAGTCTGCGCGGGAGGTCCTACGAGCAGTACTTC
.,TRBV19,TRBJ1-4,.,CASARGATNEKLFF,TGTGCCAGTGCGCGCGGGGCTACTAATGAAAAACTGTTTTTT
.,TRBV6-5,TRBJ1-3,.,CASSYSLTGHTIYF,TGTGCCAGCAGTTACTCGCTGACAGGCCACACCATATATTTT
.,TRBV6-5,TRBJ2-1,TRBD1,CASSSDRGEQFF,TGTGCCAGCAGTTCGGACAGGGGCGAGCAGTTCTTC
.,TRBV5-4,TRBJ2-7,.,CASSPRVADSYEQYF,TGTGCCAGCAGCCCCCGGGTCGCCGATTCCTACGAGCAGTACTTC
few,TRBV6-5,TRBJ2-1,.,CASSYVLGASYNEQFF,TGTGCCAGCAGTTACGTCTTGGGCGCATCCTACAATGAGCAGTTCTTC
.,TRBV4-2,TRBJ2-7,.,CASSPLGSGSYEQYF,TGTGCCAGCAGCCCCCTAGGTAGCGGATCCTACGAGCAGTACTTC
.,TRBV6-1,TRBJ2-2,.,CASRVSTNTGELFF,TGTGCCAGCAGGGTTAGTACGAACACCGGGGAGCTGTTTTTT
.,TRBV6-1,TRBJ2-6,TRBD2,CASRSGGSGANVLTF,TGTGCCAGCAGGTCCGGGGGGTCCGGGGCCAACGTCCTGACTTTC
.,TRBV5-1,TRBJ1-1,TRBD1,CASSDTGAGSEAFF,TGCGCCAGCAGCGACACAGGGGCTGGGTCTGAAGCTTTCTTT
.,TRBV18,TRBJ1-1,.,CASSPKGEGVTEAFF,TGTGCCAGCTCACCTAAGGGGGAGGGAGTCACTGAAGCTTTCTTT
.,TRBV30,TRBJ2-7,.,CAWSRGISYEQYF,TGTGCCTGGAGTCGAGGGATAAGCTACGAGCAGTACTTC
once,TRBV2,TRBJ2-7,TRBD2,CASSETSEPLYEQYF,TGTGCCAGCAGTGAAACTAGCGAACCACTCTACGAGCAGTACTTC
.,TRBV30,TRBJ1-5,TRBD1,CAWSGGQGGQPQHF,TGTGCCTGGAGTGGAGGACAGGGGGGACAGCCCCAGCATTTT
.,TRBV18,TRBJ1-2,.,CASSPAENYGYTF,TGTGCCAGCTCACCGGCGGAGAACTATGGCTACACCTTC